Each of the 15 T cell receptor beta chains below was sequenced from the same sample in a study of regulatory T cells in long-lasting Graves disease listed by TCRdb under 2021. The method was multiplex PCR. The instrument given in TCRdb is Illumina HiSeq 4000. CDR3 regions were amplified by Arm-PCR with iRepertoire HTBI primers to construct TCR beta libraries. Starting from the raw public reads, TCRdb applied fastp trimming at Q25, assembled clones with MiXCR and retained in-frame beta chains. Rows with one shared CDR3 protein collapse into an entry with the most common genes and DNA. Recorded for this sample are around 450,000 distinct CDR3 sequences; around 16% of them occurred a single time. The leading ten clones occupy 10% to 15% of the sample. The time point label on this specimen signifies: newly diagnosed GD, antithyroid drugs for less than 3 months. For both TCR sequencing and RNA sequencing, RNA was extracted from PBMCs in TRIzol.

This sample was shared with a second study, whose subject was T cells in Graves' hyperthyroidism and ophthalmopathy.

This specimen was peripheral blood mononuclear cells (PBMCs), taken at new diagnosis, from a patient treated with antithyroid drugs. The source is a man aged 40-49 years with Graves disease. Donor details come from another sample of the same person, matched by shared clones.

The table lists this clonotype with many counts. CDR3 amino acids: CASSQLTSVSWDEQFF. DNA for the CDR3: TGTGCCAGCAGCCAGTTGACTAGCGTAAGTTGGGATGAGCAGTTCTTC. The rearrangement uses TRBV3-1 and TRBJ2-1, with 8 bases that match TRBD2. The CDR3 extends over 16 amino acids. Germline loops: CDR1 LGHDT, CDR2 YNNKEL (reference sequence). V was pared by 3 bases and J by 8 bases, with 12 bases of the junction left unmatched.

CDR3 residues: CAWNGPKNEQFF. CDR3 sequence (DNA): TGTGCCTGGAACGGCCCTAAAAATGAGCAGTTCTTC. The chain is built from TRBV30 and TRBJ2-1; D is unresolved. CDR3 length: 12 amino acids. The V and J ends lost 4 bases and 7 bases respectively, with 11 bases between them. Germline V lookup: CDR1 GTSNPN, CDR2 SVGIG (reference sequence).

The sample holds many counts of this clonotype. V is TRBV19 and J is TRBJ1-5, with unresolved D. The V gene's germline CDR1 is LNHDA and CDR2 SQIVND (reference sequence). V was pared by 6 bases and J by 7 bases, with 10 bases between. The CDR3 loop spans 12 amino acids. CDR3 region: CASRRSGQPQHF. DNA for the CDR3: TGTGCCAGTAGACGGTCTGGGCAGCCCCAGCATTTT.

This clonotype was detected many times. The rearrangement links TRBV18 to TRBJ2-5; possible D gene TRBD1, 5 bases. Germline V lookup: CDR1 KGHSH, CDR2 LQKENI. This CDR3 is built from 14 residues. With 3 bases removed from V and 0 bases from J, the gap between germline ends came to 8 bases. Here the CDR3 DNA reads TGTGCCAGCTCACCTCAGACAGACCAAGAGACCCAGTACTTC. It specifies CASSPQTDQETQYF.

This clonotype has only a few counts. The chain joins TRBV5-6 to TRBJ1-6; unclear D gene. This CDR3 has 13 amino acids. V was shortened by 2 bases and J by 11 bases, with 11 bases between the two germline ends. Per germline, CDR1 SGHDT and CDR2 YYEEEE. As DNA, the CDR3 is TGTGCCAGCAGCTTACCTGGTCGGGCACCCCTCCACTTT. Translated, it gives CASSLPGRAPLHF.

Ten or more counts support this clonotype. The chain employs TRBV7-2 and TRBJ2-1; tentative D call: TRBD1 (5 bases). This CDR3 is 14 amino acids long. Germline V gives CDR1 SGHTA, CDR2 FQGNSA. V dropped 8 bases and J dropped 2 bases, with 13 bases sitting between them. The CDR3 spells CASVSGAPYNEQFF. In nucleotides, the CDR3 is TGTGCCAGCGTCTCTGGGGCACCCTACAATGAGCAGTTCTTC.

There are many counts of this clonotype. V is TRBV3-1 and J is TRBJ1-1; 7 bases match TRBD1. The germline gives CDR1 LGHDT, CDR2 YNNKEL (reference sequence). The CDR3 sequence is 16 residues long. J gave up 6 bases and V 0 bases, and 10 bases lay outside the gene matches. The CDR3 DNA follows: TGTGCCAGCAGCCAAGAAGGAAAGGGGGCATCTTCTGAAGCTTTCTTT. It is translated as CASSQEGKGASSEAFF.

This chain links TRBV25-1 with TRBJ1-2; 12 bases agree with TRBD1. Germline V gene sequence: CDR1 MGHDK, CDR2 SYGVNS. This CDR3 comprises 15 residues. After removal of 5 bases from V and 5 bases from J, the junction contained 6 bases not matched to a gene. CDR3 in DNA: TGTGCCAGCAGTAGAGGGACAGGGGGCGTGTATGGCTACACCTTC. Translation gives CASSRGTGGVYGYTF.

In this sample, this clonotype turned up many times. The chain employs TRBV2 and TRBJ2-1, with D perhaps TRBD2 (5 bases). This CDR3 region has 14 residues. CDR1 SNHLY and CDR2 FYNNEI come from the germline V gene. V was shortened by 11 bases and J by 0 bases, with 14 bases between the two germline ends. CDR3 DNA sequence: TGTGCCTATGTTCGGGGATACTCCTACAATGAGCAGTTCTTC. Translation: CAYVRGYSYNEQFF.

In this sample, this clonotype turned up many times. This chain links TRBV28 with TRBJ2-2; 9 bases match TRBD1. Looked up from germline, CDR1 is MDHEN and CDR2 is SYDVKM. J lost 3 bases, V lost 3 bases, and 11 bases had no gene match. This CDR3 has 18 amino acids. The CDR3 bases are TGTGCCAGCAGTTTTTCCGGGACAGGGATGATCGACACCGGGGAGCTGTTTTTT. Encoded protein: CASSFSGTGMIDTGELFF.

This rearrangement joins TRBV6-2 or TRBV6-3 to TRBJ2-7; D is tentatively TRBD1 or TRBD2 (5 bases each). This CDR3 region has 13 residues. V lost 3 bases to trimming and J lost 3 bases, with 9 bases between them. Per the germline V gene, CDR1 is MNHEY and CDR2 is SVGEGT. The CDR3 loop is CASSYNGGYEQYF. CDR3 DNA: TGTGCCAGCAGTTATAATGGGGGCTACGAGCAGTACTTC.

Many counts were recorded for this clonotype. The rearrangement joins TRBV18 to TRBJ1-3; no definite D call. Trimming removed 0 bases from V and 0 bases from J, with 6 bases in between. This CDR3 has 15 residues. Germline V gene data show CDR1 as KGHSH and CDR2 as LQKENI. The CDR3 loop is CASSPPVFSGNTIYF. DNA of the CDR3: TGTGCCAGCTCACCACCCGTCTTCTCTGGAAACACCATATATTTT.

The rearrangement links TRBV11-2 to TRBJ2-1; 14 positions agree with TRBD2. The germline CDR1 and CDR2 sequences are SGHAT and FQNNGV. Unmatched junction bases numbered 11, after V lost 6 bases and J lost 4 bases. The CDR3 is made up of 18 amino acids. CDR3 sequence reads: CASRWIGTSGRKYNEQFF. The DNA for the CDR3 is TGTGCCAGCAGGTGGATCGGGACTAGCGGGAGAAAGTACAATGAGCAGTTCTTC. The entire variable domain, with the rest obtained from reference TRBV11-2 and TRBJ2-1, is as follows: EAGVAQSPRYKIIEKRQSVAFWCNPISGHATLYWYQQILGQGPKLLIQFQNNGVVDDSQLPKDRFSAERLKGVDSTLKIQPAKLEDSAVYLCASRWIGTSGRKYNEQFFGPGTRLTVL.

This clonotype was recorded at least ten times. The chain combines TRBV11-2 with TRBJ2-1; D is ambiguous. The V end lost 1 base, the J end lost 10 bases, and 20 bases lay between the germline ends. This CDR3 is built from 16 residues. The germline CDR1 and CDR2 sequences are SGHAT and FQNNGV. The CDR3, as DNA: TGTGCCAGCAGCTTAGGTTTCGGAGTAACAATACGGGAGCAGTTCTTC. Protein: CASSLGFGVTIREQFF.

This chain links TRBV27 with TRBJ2-7, with no clear D. Trimming removed 2 bases from V and 7 bases from J, with 18 bases in between. This CDR3 has 15 amino acids. Germline values: CDR1 MNHEY, CDR2 SMNVEV (reference sequence). As DNA, the CDR3 is TGTGCCAGCAGTTTACTTCCAGAATACCCTAGTGAGCAGTACTTC. The encoded protein is CASSLLPEYPSEQYF.